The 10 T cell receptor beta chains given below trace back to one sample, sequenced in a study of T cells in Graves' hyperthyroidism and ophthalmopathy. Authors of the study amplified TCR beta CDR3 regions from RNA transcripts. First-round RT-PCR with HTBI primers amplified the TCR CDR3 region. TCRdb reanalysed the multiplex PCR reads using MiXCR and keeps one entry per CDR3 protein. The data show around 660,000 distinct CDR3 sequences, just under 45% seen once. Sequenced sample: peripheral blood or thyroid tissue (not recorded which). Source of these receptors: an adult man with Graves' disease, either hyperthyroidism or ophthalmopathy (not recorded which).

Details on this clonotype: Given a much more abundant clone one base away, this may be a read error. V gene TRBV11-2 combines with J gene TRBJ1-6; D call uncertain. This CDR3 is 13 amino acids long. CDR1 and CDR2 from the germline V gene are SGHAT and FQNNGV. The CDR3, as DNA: TGTGCCAGCGGCTTCTCCCATAATTCACCCCTCCACTTT. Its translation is CASGFSHNSPLHF.

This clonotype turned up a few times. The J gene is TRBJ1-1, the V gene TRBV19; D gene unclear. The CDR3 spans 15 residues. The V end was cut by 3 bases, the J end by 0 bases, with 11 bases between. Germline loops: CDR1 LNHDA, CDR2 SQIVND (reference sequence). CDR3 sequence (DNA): TGTGCCAGTAGTATCCCCCGGACGGTGAACACTGAAGCTTTCTTT. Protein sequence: CASSIPRTVNTEAFF. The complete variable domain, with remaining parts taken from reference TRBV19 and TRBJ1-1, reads DGGITQSPKYLFRKEGQNVTLSCEQNLNHDAMYWYRQDPGQGLRLIYYSQIVNDFQKGDIAEGYSVSREKKESFPLTVTSAQKNPTAFYLCASSIPRTVNTEAFFGQGTRLTVV.

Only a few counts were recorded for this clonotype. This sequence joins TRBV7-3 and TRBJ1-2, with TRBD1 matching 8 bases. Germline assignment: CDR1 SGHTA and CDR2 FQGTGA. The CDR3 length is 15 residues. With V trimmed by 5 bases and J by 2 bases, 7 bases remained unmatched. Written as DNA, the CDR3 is TGTGCCAGCAGCCAGGGGGCGATGCTAAACTATGGCTACACCTTC. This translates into CASSQGAMLNYGYTF.

CDR3 in amino acids: CSSERSRGNEKLFF. The CDR3 nucleotides read TGCAGCAGTGAGAGGTCCCGTGGGAATGAAAAACTGTTTTTT. The chain recombines TRBV29-1 with TRBJ1-4; D remains unclear. The CDR3 sequence is 14 residues long. Trimming cost V 8 bases and J 5 bases, with 18 bases left between them. The germline gives CDR1 SQVTM, CDR2 ANQGSEA.

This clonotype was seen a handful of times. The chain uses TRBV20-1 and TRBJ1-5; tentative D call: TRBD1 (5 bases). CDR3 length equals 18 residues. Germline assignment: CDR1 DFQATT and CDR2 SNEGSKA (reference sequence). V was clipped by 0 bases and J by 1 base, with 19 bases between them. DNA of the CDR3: TGCAGTGCTAGAGATCTAGTCGCGGGACCGTCGAGCAATCAGCCCCAGCATTTT. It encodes CSARDLVAGPSSNQPQHF.

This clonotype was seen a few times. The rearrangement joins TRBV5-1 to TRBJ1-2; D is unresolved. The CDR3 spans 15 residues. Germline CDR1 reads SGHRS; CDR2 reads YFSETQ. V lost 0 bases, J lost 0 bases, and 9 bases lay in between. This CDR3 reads CASSLAGLPNYGYTF. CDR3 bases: TGCGCCAGCAGCTTGGCGGGCCTTCCTAACTATGGCTACACCTTC.

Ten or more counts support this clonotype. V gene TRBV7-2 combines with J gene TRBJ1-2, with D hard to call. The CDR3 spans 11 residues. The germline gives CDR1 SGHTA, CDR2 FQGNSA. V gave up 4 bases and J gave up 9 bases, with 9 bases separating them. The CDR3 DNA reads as TGTGCCAGCAGCTCTACCTCGAGCTACACCTTC. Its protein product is CASSSTSSYTF. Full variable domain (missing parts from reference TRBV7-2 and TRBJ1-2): GAGVSQSPSNKVTEKGKDVELRCDPISGHTALYWYRQSLGQGLEFLIYFQGNSAPDKSGLPSDRFSAERTGGSVSTLTIQRTQQEDSAVYLCASSSTSSYTFGSGTRLTVV.

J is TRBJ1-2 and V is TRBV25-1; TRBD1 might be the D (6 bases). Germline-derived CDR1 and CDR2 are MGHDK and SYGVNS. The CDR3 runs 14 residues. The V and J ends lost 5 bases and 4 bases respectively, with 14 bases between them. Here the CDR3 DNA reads TGTGCCAGCAGTAATACAGGGCCAGGCTATGGCTACACCTTC. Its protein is CASSNTGPGYGYTF.

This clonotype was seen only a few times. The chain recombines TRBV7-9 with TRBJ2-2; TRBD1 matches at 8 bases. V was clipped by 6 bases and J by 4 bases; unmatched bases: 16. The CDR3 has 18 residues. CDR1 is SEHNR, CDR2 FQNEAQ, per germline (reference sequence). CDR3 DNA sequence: TGTGCCAGCAGTTCCGACAGGGGTGAACCCTCGAGCACCGGGGAGCTGTTTTTT. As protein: CASSSDRGEPSSTGELFF.

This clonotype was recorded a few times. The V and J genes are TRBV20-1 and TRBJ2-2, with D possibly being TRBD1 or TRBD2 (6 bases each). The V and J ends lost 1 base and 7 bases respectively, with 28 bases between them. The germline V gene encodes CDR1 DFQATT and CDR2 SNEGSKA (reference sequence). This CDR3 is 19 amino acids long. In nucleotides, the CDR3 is TGCAGTGCTAGAGTGAGGGGAGGACAGAGGAAGTCTCGTCTCGGGGAGCTGTTTTTT. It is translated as CSARVRGGQRKSRLGELFF.